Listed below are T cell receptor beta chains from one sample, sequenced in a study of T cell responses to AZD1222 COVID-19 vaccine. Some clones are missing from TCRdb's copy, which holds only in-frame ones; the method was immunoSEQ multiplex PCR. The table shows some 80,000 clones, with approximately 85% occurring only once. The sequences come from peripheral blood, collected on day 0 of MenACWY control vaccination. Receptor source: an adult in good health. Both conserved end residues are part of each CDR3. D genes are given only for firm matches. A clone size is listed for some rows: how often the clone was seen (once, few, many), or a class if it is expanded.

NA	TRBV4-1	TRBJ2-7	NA	TGCGCCAGCAGCCAATCGTTCGGCCAGTGGGGCGGGGAGCAGTACTTC	CASSQSFGQWGGEQYF
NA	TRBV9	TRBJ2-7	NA	TGTGCCAGCAGCGTAGACCCGGACAGACTTCCTTACGAGCAGTACTTC	CASSVDPDRLPYEQYF
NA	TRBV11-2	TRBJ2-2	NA	TGTGCCAGCAGCTTTGGGGCCAGGGAAGGGATCGGGGAGCTGTTTTTT	CASSFGAREGIGELFF
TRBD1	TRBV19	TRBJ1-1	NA	TGTGCCAGTAGTTTCGGGACAGGGACTAGGACTGAAGCTTTCTTT	CASSFGTGTRTEAFF
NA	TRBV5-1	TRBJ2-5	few	TGCGCCAGCAGCCCCGGCGGTGGGAGCCAAGAGACCCAGTACTTC	CASSPGGGSQETQYF
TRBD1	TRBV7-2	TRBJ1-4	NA	TGTGCCAGCAGCGGGGACAGGGGCGTTGAAAAACTGTTTTTT	CASSGDRGVEKLFF
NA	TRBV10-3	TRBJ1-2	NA	TGTGCCATCAGCCGAGGGGAGAGCTATGGCTACACCTTC	CAISRGESYGYTF
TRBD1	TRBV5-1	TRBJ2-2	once	TGCGCCAGCAGCACGGGACAGGGGGAATCCGGGGAGCTGTTTTTT	CASSTGQGESGELFF
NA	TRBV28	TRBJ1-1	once	TGTGCCAGCAGTCCGCTTGGGCTAGACACTGAAGCTTTCTTT	CASSPLGLDTEAFF
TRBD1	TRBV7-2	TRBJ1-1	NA	TGTGCCAGCAGCTTAGGACAGGGGAACACTGAAGCTTTCTTT	CASSLGQGNTEAFF
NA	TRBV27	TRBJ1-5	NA	TGTGCCAGCAGTTCATCAGCTTCCCTTGTAAGCAATCAGCCCCAGCATTTT	CASSSSASLVSNQPQHF
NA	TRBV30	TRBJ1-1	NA	TGTGCCTGGAGTGTATTTCGGGTGAGGGGGTCGAACACTGAAGCTTTCTTT	CAWSVFRVRGSNTEAFF
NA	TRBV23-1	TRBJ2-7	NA	TGCGCCAGCAGTCAATCGCAACAGGCGACGAGAAATTACGAGCAGTACTTC	CASSQSQQATRNYEQYF
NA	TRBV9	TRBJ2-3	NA	TGTGCCAGCAGCGTAGGAGGGGGGGGCACAGATACGCAGTATTTT	CASSVGGGGTDTQYF
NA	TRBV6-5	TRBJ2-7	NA	TGTGCCAGCAGTCGAAGTGGGGGGGAGCAGTACTTC	CASSRSGGEQYF
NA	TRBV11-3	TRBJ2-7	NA	TGTGCCAGCAGCCCCTGGTCGAGCTCCTACGAGCAGTACTTC	CASSPWSSSYEQYF
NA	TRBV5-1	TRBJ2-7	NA	TGCGCCAGCAGCCGTGGACAGTCCTACGAGCAGTACTTC	CASSRGQSYEQYF
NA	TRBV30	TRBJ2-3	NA	TGTGCCTGGAGGACAGGACCTGAAACAGATACGCAGTATTTT	CAWRTGPETDTQYF
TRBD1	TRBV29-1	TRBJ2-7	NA	TGCAGCGTCACTCCGGGACAGGGAGACTACGAGCAGTACTTC	CSVTPGQGDYEQYF
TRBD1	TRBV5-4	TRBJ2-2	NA	TGTGCCAGCAGCTTGGGGCGCGGTAGACAGGGAACCGGGGAGCTGTTTTTT	CASSLGRGRQGTGELFF
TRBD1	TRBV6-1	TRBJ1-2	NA	TGTGCCAGCACCCACACAGGGGATGGCTACACCTTC	CASTHTGDGYTF
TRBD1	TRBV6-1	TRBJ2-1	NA	TGTGCCAGCAGTCAAGAACCCGGGACAGGGGGCACTGAGCAGTTCTTC	CASSQEPGTGGTEQFF
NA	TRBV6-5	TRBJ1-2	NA	TGTGCCAGCAGTCGCTCCCAGGGGAACTATGGCTACACCTTC	CASSRSQGNYGYTF
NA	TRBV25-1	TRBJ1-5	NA	TGTGCCAGCAGTGAATTGGGGACGATCCAGCCCCAGCATTTT	CASSELGTIQPQHF
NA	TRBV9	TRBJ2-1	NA	TGTGCCAGCAGCGTAGCTATGATAAACAATGAGCAGTTCTTC	CASSVAMINNEQFF
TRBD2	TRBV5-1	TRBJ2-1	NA	TGCGCCAGCCGATTAGCGGGGGGGACTACCTACAATGAGCAGTTCTTC	CASRLAGGTTYNEQFF